These 31 T cell receptor beta chains originate from one sample sequenced in a study of a mutant IDH1 vaccine in newly diagnosed glioma. Assay: immunoSEQ multiplex PCR; the TCRdb copy retains only in-frame clones and omits some. The sample yields over 35,000 clones, roughly four fifths seen once. No cognate antigen is known for these TCRs. As to time point: week 35, safety follow-up. Vaccination comprised doses that each held 300 ug of mutant IDH1 20-mer peptide, plus topical imiquimod. Sequenced here: PBMCs, sampled from a glioma patient whose treatment included an IDH1 peptide vaccine. The source of these receptors is a woman between 45 and 60 years old with glioma.

This clone was counted between two and nine times. The chain has TRBV7-2 and TRBJ1-1, with unresolved D. The CDR3 contains 13 residues. With 6 bases removed from V and 5 bases from J, the gap between germline ends came to 13 bases. In germline, CDR1 is SGHTA, CDR2 FQGNSA. Here the CDR3 DNA reads TGTGCCAGCAGGGAAGTCCTCGGGACTGAAGCTTTCTTT. Its translation is CASREVLGTEAFF. Using reference TRBV7-2 and TRBJ1-1 for the parts outside the CDR3, the full variable domain is GAGVSQSPSNKVTEKGKDVELRCDPISGHTALYWYRQSLGQGLEFLIYFQGNSAPDKSGLPSDRFSAERTGGSVSTLTIQRTQQEDSAVYLCASREVLGTEAFFGQGTRLTVV.

This clone appeared once. The chain combines TRBV6-1 with TRBJ2-5; D possibly corresponds to TRBD2 (6 bases). The CDR3 has 14 amino acids. Germline values: CDR1 MNHNS, CDR2 SASEGT. With 7 bases removed from V and 5 bases from J, the gap between germline ends came to 17 bases. DNA of the CDR3: TGTGCCAGCATGGGACTTCGATCGGTGGAGACCCAGTACTTC. This sequence encodes CASMGLRSVETQYF.

In this sample, this clone turned up a few times. The chain is built from TRBV10-3 and TRBJ2-5; no firm D call. V was clipped by 2 bases and J by 3 bases, with 1 base between them. CDR1 is ENHRY and CDR2 is SYGVKD in the germline V gene. The CDR3 is 11 amino acids. CDR3 sequence (DNA): TGTGCCATCAGTGAGAAAGAGACCCAGTACTTC. Translated, it gives CAISEKETQYF.

The chain recombines TRBV18 with TRBJ2-7; unclear D gene. The CDR3 has 15 residues. Germline V gives CDR1 KGHSH, CDR2 LQKENI. The ends were cut back, 0 bases at V and 2 bases at J, with 11 bases in the middle. This chain's CDR3 is CASSPPMMDAYEQYF. The CDR3 region has the DNA TGTGCCAGCTCACCACCCATGATGGACGCCTACGAGCAGTACTTC.

The chain couples TRBV18 to TRBJ1-1, with D perhaps TRBD1 (5 bases). The germline V gene has CDR1 KGHSH and CDR2 LQKENI. The V end lost 1 base, the J end lost 4 bases, and 13 bases lay between the germline ends. The CDR3 covers 15 residues. The CDR3 DNA is TGTGCCAGCTCACCACTCCGGGCAGGGACCACTGAAGCTTTCTTT. Amino acids: CASSPLRAGTTEAFF.

The rearrangement uses TRBV28 and TRBJ1-1; perhaps TRBD1 as D (5 bases). V was shortened by 7 bases and J by 4 bases, with 16 bases between the two germline ends. Germline V gene data show CDR1 as MDHEN and CDR2 as SYDVKM. The CDR3 has 14 residues. The chain's CDR3 is CASMYRGSSTEAFF. As DNA, the CDR3 is TGTGCCAGCATGTATCGGGGGTCGAGCACTGAAGCTTTCTTT.

The J gene is TRBJ2-3, the V gene TRBV18; D gene ambiguous. The CDR3 runs to 11 residues. V lost 3 bases to trimming and J lost 2 bases, with 0 bases between them. The germline V gene encodes CDR1 KGHSH and CDR2 LQKENI. The CDR3 nucleotides read TGTGCCAGCTCACCCACAGATACGCAGTATTTT. It translates to CASSPTDTQYF.

The rearrangement joins TRBV7-9 to TRBJ2-5; D assignment may be TRBD1 or TRBD2 (6 bases each). The germline V gene has CDR1 SEHNR and CDR2 FQNEAQ (reference sequence). V shed 1 base and J shed 5 bases, with 8 bases lying between them. This CDR3 contains 13 residues. In DNA, the CDR3 is TGTGCCAGCAGCTTAGGAGGGGGGGAGACCCAGTACTTC. Its protein product is CASSLGGGETQYF.

This chain uses TRBV30 with TRBJ2-7; weak D call: TRBD1 (5 bases). V gave up 2 bases and J gave up 0 bases, with 14 bases separating them. CDR3 size: 15 residues. CDR1 and CDR2 (germline): GTSNPN, SVGIG (reference sequence). The CDR3 DNA is TGTGCCTGGAGTAATGGCAGGGCGAGCTCCTACGAGCAGTACTTC. This translates into CAWSNGRASSYEQYF.

The gene calls are TRBV14 and TRBJ1-1; weak D call: TRBD1 (5 bases). The CDR3 has 15 amino acids. Trimming took off 4 bases at V and 5 bases at J, with 17 bases between the two ends. Germline CDR1 reads SGHDN; CDR2 reads FVKESK. The CDR3 reads CASSPPTGGWTEAFF. The CDR3 DNA reads as TGTGCCAGCAGCCCCCCGACCGGGGGGTGGACTGAAGCTTTCTTT.

The J gene is TRBJ1-5, the V gene TRBV6-4; D gene uncertain. The CDR3 runs to 15 residues. Germline V gene data show CDR1 as MRHNA and CDR2 as SNTAGT. V lost 2 bases and J lost 3, with 11 bases in between. The CDR3 DNA reads TGTGCCAGCAGTGACGGTCATTTATCCAATCAGCCCCAGCATTTT. Its protein is CASSDGHLSNQPQHF.

This chain uses TRBV11-3 with TRBJ1-4; no clear D. V lost 3 bases and J 6 bases, leaving 5 bases between the germline ends. The CDR3 runs to 12 residues. Germline V gene sequence: CDR1 SGHNT, CDR2 YENEEA. The CDR3 reads CASSLQDEKLFF. The CDR3 region has the DNA TGTGCCAGCAGCTTGCAGGATGAAAAACTGTTTTTT.

This chain joins TRBV19 and TRBJ1-3; TRBD1 aligns across 11 bases. Germline CDR1 is LNHDA and CDR2 is SQIVND (reference sequence). The CDR3 length is 15 residues. V lost 5 bases to trimming and J lost 4 bases; unmatched junction nucleotides: 4. DNA of the CDR3: TGTGCCAGTAGTCCGGACAGGGGGCGAGGAAACACCATATATTTT. Its protein is CASSPDRGRGNTIYF.

The rearrangement joins TRBV5-1 to TRBJ1-1; D call uncertain. V was trimmed by 4 bases and J by 3 bases, leaving 16 bases between them. The CDR3 runs 15 residues. CDR1 SGHRS and CDR2 YFSETQ come from the germline V gene. This chain's CDR3 is CASSPNPSPDTEAFF. The CDR3 region has the DNA TGCGCCAGCAGCCCCAATCCGAGCCCCGACACTGAAGCTTTCTTT.

Concerning this clone: The junction departs from the called germline gene at one end, perhaps through a read error. This rearrangement joins TRBV2 to TRBJ1-2; 8 bases map to TRBD1. CDR3 length equals 13 residues. CDR1 is SNHLY and CDR2 is FYNNEI in the germline V gene. The CDR3 DNA is TGTGCCAGCACTGAACAGGGGGTCTTTGGCTACACCTTC. Amino acid sequence: CASTEQGVFGYTF. The complete variable domain, with remaining parts taken from reference TRBV2 and TRBJ1-2, reads EPEVTQTPSHQVTQMGQEVILRCVPISNHLYFYWYRQILGQKVEFLVSFYNNEISEKSEIFDDQFSVERPDGSNFTLKIRSTKLEDSAMYFCASTEQGVFGYTFGSGTRLTVV.

In nucleotides, the CDR3 is TGCGCCAGCAGCCAAGTAGCGGGAGCCTCACCAGATACGCAGTATTTT. Translation: CASSQVAGASPDTQYF. V is TRBV4-1 and J is TRBJ2-3, with 9 bases fitting TRBD2. This CDR3 is built from 16 residues. J gave up 4 bases and V 1 base, and 6 bases lay outside the gene matches. The V gene's germline CDR1 is MGHRA and CDR2 YSYEKL.

The chain joins TRBV9 to TRBJ2-3; D is possibly TRBD2 (5 bases). Germline assignment: CDR1 SGDLS and CDR2 YYNGEE. Deletions cut 2 bases from V and 0 bases from J, with 13 bases between. This CDR3 comprises 16 residues. CDR3 nucleotide sequence: TGTGCCAGCAGCGTGTCGTCGGGGTCTAGCACAGATACGCAGTATTTT. Its protein is CASSVSSGSSTDTQYF.

This chain's CDR3 is CASSQDKLDLGELFF. CDR3 DNA: TGCGCCAGCAGCCAAGATAAACTGGACTTGGGGGAGCTGTTTTTT. J is TRBJ2-2 and V is TRBV4-3, with D possibly TRBD2 on 5 matching bases. CDR3 length: 15 residues. V lost 0 bases to trimming and J lost 8 bases, with 13 bases between them. Germline CDR1 LGHNA, CDR2 YSLEER.

CDR3 DNA: TGTGCCAGCAGCTTAAACAATGAGCAGTTCTTC. Translation gives CASSLNNEQFF. This rearrangement joins TRBV11-2 to TRBJ2-1; the D is unclear. The V gene's germline CDR1 is SGHAT and CDR2 FQNNGV. The ends were cut back, 2 bases at V and 5 bases at J, with 1 base in the middle. The CDR3 has 11 residues.

This chain connects TRBV7-9 to TRBJ1-2, with a tentative D call TRBD1 (5 bases). The germline CDR1 and CDR2 sequences are SEHNR and FQNEAQ (reference sequence). The CDR3 is 15 residues long. V was shortened by 7 bases and J by 2 bases, with 17 bases between the two germline ends. CDR3 residues: CASTKNFGGNYGYTF. The CDR3 region has the DNA TGTGCCAGCACCAAAAACTTTGGGGGGAACTATGGCTACACCTTC.

V and J are TRBV6-5 and TRBJ1-1, with unresolved D. This CDR3 has 12 residues. The ends were cut back, 2 bases at V and 1 base at J, with 2 bases in the middle. From germline, CDR1 is MNHEY and CDR2 SVGAGI. CDR3 DNA: TGTGCCAGCAGTTACCGGAACACTGAAGCTTTCTTT. Translated, it gives CASSYRNTEAFF.

This clone was observed a single time. V usage is TRBV6-1 and J usage is TRBJ1-1; D is possibly TRBD1 (5 bases). Trimming shortened V by 8 bases and J by 3 bases, and 13 bases separated the two germline ends. Germline V lookup: CDR1 MNHNS, CDR2 SASEGT. This CDR3 contains 13 residues. In DNA, the CDR3 is TGTGCCAGCTACTTAGACAGCTACACTGAAGCTTTCTTT. This gives the protein CASYLDSYTEAFF.

This clone was detected only a few times. This chain uses TRBV7-9 with TRBJ1-1, with D unresolved. With 5 bases removed from V and 6 bases from J, the gap between germline ends came to 13 bases. This CDR3 spans 13 amino acids. Looked up from germline, CDR1 is SEHNR and CDR2 is FQNEAQ (reference sequence). The CDR3 is CASSDGWLAEAFF. In DNA, the CDR3 is TGTGCCAGCAGCGACGGTTGGTTGGCTGAAGCTTTCTTT.

In this sample, this clone turned up once. V usage is TRBV7-8 and J usage is TRBJ1-5, with D perhaps matching TRBD1 (5 bases). V lost 5 bases, J lost 6 bases, and 14 bases lay in between. The V gene's germline CDR1 is SGHVS and CDR2 FQNEAQ. The CDR3 covers 14 residues. The CDR3: CASSPRDRTQPQHF. The CDR3, as DNA: TGTGCCAGCAGCCCCCGGGACCGAACTCAGCCCCAGCATTTT.

The V and J genes are TRBV19 and TRBJ1-1, with a possible D match to TRBD1 (5 bases). Germline V CDR1 and CDR2: LNHDA, SQIVND (reference sequence). V lost 6 bases and J 5 bases, leaving 22 bases between the germline ends. The CDR3 contains 16 residues. The CDR3 protein is CASRPIEGRDGTEAFF. In DNA form, the CDR3 reads TGTGCCAGTAGACCCATCGAGGGCCGGGACGGGACTGAAGCTTTCTTT.

The rearrangement links TRBV10-3 to TRBJ2-7; no clear D gene. Germline loops: CDR1 ENHRY, CDR2 SYGVKD. The CDR3 totals 17 residues. Deletions cut 5 bases from V and 2 bases from J, with 22 bases between. The CDR3: CAISTLFETQRPYEQYF. In nucleotides, the CDR3 is TGTGCCATCAGTACCCTATTCGAAACCCAGCGCCCCTACGAGCAGTACTTC.

The CDR3 reads CASSEGVNYGYTF. CDR3 DNA sequence: TGTGCCAGCAGTGAAGGGGTTAACTATGGCTACACCTTC. The V and J genes are TRBV6-1 and TRBJ1-2, with D unclear. Trimming cost V 1 base and J 1 base, with 4 bases left between them. The CDR3 length is 13 residues. CDR1 is MNHNS, CDR2 SASEGT, per germline.

J is TRBJ1-2 and V is TRBV19; a weak D match, TRBD1 (6 bases). V was cut by 5 bases and J by 8 bases, with 15 bases left in between. The CDR3 is 13 residues long. Germline values: CDR1 LNHDA, CDR2 SQIVND (reference sequence). The CDR3 sequence is CASSSTQGYGYTF. Here the CDR3 DNA reads TGTGCCAGTAGTTCAACACAGGGCTACGGCTACACCTTC.

This clone was picked up a small number of times. As DNA, the CDR3 is TGTGCCAGCGGACCTACAGGGGACACTGAAGCTTTCTTT. Translated: CASGPTGDTEAFF. The chain carries TRBV28 and TRBJ1-1, with TRBD1 matching over 7 bases. V shed 8 bases and J 3 bases; nucleotides not matched to a gene: 6. Germline V gives CDR1 MDHEN, CDR2 SYDVKM. This CDR3 spans 13 amino acids.

The sample holds a few counts of this clone. The chain uses TRBV30 and TRBJ1-1; no firm D call. The V and J ends lost 3 bases and 4 bases respectively, with 15 bases between them. The CDR3 has 14 residues. Germline V gives CDR1 GTSNPN, CDR2 SVGIG (reference sequence). The CDR3, as DNA: TGTGCCTGGAGGCATCGACGGGAGGCCACTGAAGCTTTCTTT. Protein sequence: CAWRHRREATEAFF.

The chain couples TRBV10-3 to TRBJ2-7; 9 bases align to TRBD1. Germline V gene data show CDR1 as ENHRY and CDR2 as SYGVKD. The J segment lost 7 bases and the V segment lost 6 bases, leaving 10 bases of the junction unmatched. The CDR3 spans 14 residues. CDR3 nucleotide sequence: TGTGCCATCAGAGGCGACAGGGGGAAGGGGGAGCAGTACTTC. Its protein is CAIRGDRGKGEQYF.